The present T cell receptor (beta chain) was sequenced within a study of identical twins. The donors were all healthy and Caucasian. V shed 0 bases and J shed 0 bases, with 11 bases lying between them. Looked up from germline, CDR1 is LGHNA and CDR2 is YNFKEQ. The CDR3 totals 17 residues. TCRdb independently ran MiXCR on the 5' RACE reads; one entry per CDR3 protein. This table has some 900,000 distinct CDR3 sequences, roughly an eighth appearing once. The sample holds a few counts of this clonotype. This sample was also put to use in a study of yellow fever vaccine responses in identical twins.

The TCR sequence derives from a woman younger than 30 in good health. The sequencing input was PBMCs. V is TRBV4-2 and J is TRBJ2-2; D is uncertain. This CDR3 reads CASSQDASRANTGELFF. Written as DNA, the CDR3 is TGTGCCAGCAGCCAAGACGCGAGCCGGGCGAACACCGGGGAGCTGTTTTTT.